Presented here are 31 T cell receptor beta chains from one specimen sequenced in a study of control samples from healthy donors and cancer patients. Assay used: immunoSEQ multiplex PCR; TCRdb lists only in-frame clones, some missing. The table lists approximately 100,000 clones, roughly 91% of them singletons, with approximately 8.4% in the top ten. The sample taken for sequencing was blood. All receptors come from a man in his thirties or forties in good health.

V gene TRBV13 combines with J gene TRBJ2-1, with TRBD2 matching over 10 bases. The CDR3 covers 14 residues. From germline, CDR1 is PRHDT and CDR2 FYEKMQ (reference sequence). The junction had 5 bases not matched to a gene; V was cut back by 5 bases and J by 7 bases. The CDR3 protein is CASSPGLASNEQFF. In nucleotides, the CDR3 is TGTGCCAGCAGCCCGGGACTAGCGTCGAATGAGCAGTTCTTC.

This sequence joins TRBV7-2 and TRBJ2-4; maybe TRBD1 (6 bases). Trimming took 2 bases from V and 6 from J, leaving 11 bases between them. CDR1 and CDR2 from the germline V gene are SGHTA and FQGNSA. This CDR3 has 14 amino acids. CDR3 in amino acids: CASSLNREPNIQYF. The CDR3 DNA reads as TGTGCCAGCAGCTTAAACAGGGAGCCAAACATTCAGTACTTC. Combining the CDR3 with reference TRBV7-2 and TRBJ2-4 gives the whole variable domain GAGVSQSPSNKVTEKGKDVELRCDPISGHTALYWYRQSLGQGLEFLIYFQGNSAPDKSGLPSDRFSAERTGGSVSTLTIQRTQQEDSAVYLCASSLNREPNIQYFGAGTRLSVL.

The rearrangement uses TRBV6-1 and TRBJ1-2; no definite D call. The V gene's germline CDR1 is MNHNS and CDR2 SASEGT. The CDR3 is 11 residues long. Trimming stripped 2 bases from V and 4 bases from J, with 2 bases between. CDR3 amino acids: CASSESYGYTF. The CDR3 region has the DNA TGTGCCAGCAGTGAAAGCTATGGCTACACCTTC.

The genes are TRBV6-2 or TRBV6-3 and TRBJ2-7; 9 nucleotides match TRBD1. The CDR3 has 14 amino acids. Per germline, CDR1 MNHEY and CDR2 SVGEGT. Trimming took 2 bases from V and 5 from J; bases not matched to a gene: 4. The CDR3 DNA sequence: TGTGCCAGCAGTTACCGGGACAGGGAAGACGAGCAGTACTTC. This codes for CASSYRDREDEQYF.

Concerning this clone itself: Other DNA sequences in the same sample also yield this CDR3. The gene calls are TRBV5-4 and TRBJ2-5, with TRBD1 matching 11 bases. Trimming removed 0 bases from V and 4 bases from J; junction bases left unmatched: 2. The germline gives CDR1 SGHNT, CDR2 YYREEE (reference sequence). The CDR3 spans 15 residues. As DNA, the CDR3 is TGTGCCAGCAGCTTGGGGGGACAGGGGGTAGAGACCCAGTACTTC. This sequence encodes CASSLGGQGVETQYF.

V gene TRBV30 combines with J gene TRBJ2-7; 7 nucleotides agree with TRBD2. Germline V gene lookup returns CDR1 GTSNPN and CDR2 SVGIG (reference sequence). The CDR3 extends over 16 amino acids. Trimming at V came to 0 bases and at J to 4 bases, leaving 12 bases not matched to a gene. The CDR3 reads CAWSVSSGGVRYEQYF. CDR3 bases: TGTGCCTGGAGTGTATCCTCGGGGGGAGTTCGGTACGAGCAGTACTTC.

The chain combines TRBV19 with TRBJ1-6, with no clear D. Germline loops: CDR1 LNHDA, CDR2 SQIVND (reference sequence). V lost 5 bases and J 0 bases, leaving 11 bases between the germline ends. The CDR3 contains 16 residues. This CDR3 reads CASSPNLSSYNSPLHF. For the CDR3, the DNA is TGTGCCAGTAGTCCTAATCTGAGCTCCTATAATTCACCCCTCCACTTT. Full variable domain (missing parts from reference TRBV19 and TRBJ1-6): DGGITQSPKYLFRKEGQNVTLSCEQNLNHDAMYWYRQDPGQGLRLIYYSQIVNDFQKGDIAEGYSVSREKKESFPLTVTSAQKNPTAFYLCASSPNLSSYNSPLHFGNGTRLTVT.

CDR3 coding DNA: TGCGCCAGCAGCCAAGAGGTCCTAGCTTCCGTTACCCAGTACTTC. Translated, it gives CASSQEVLASVTQYF. The genes are TRBV4-1 and TRBJ2-5, with D possibly matching TRBD2 (5 bases). The ends were cut back, 0 bases at V and 8 bases at J, with 16 bases in the middle. The length of the CDR3 is 15 residues. The germline V gene encodes CDR1 MGHRA and CDR2 YSYEKL.

The rearrangement joins TRBV15 to TRBJ2-4; 9 bases are shared with TRBD1. The CDR3 contains 20 residues. Unmatched junction bases numbered 12, after V lost 0 bases and J lost 0 bases. Per the germline V gene, CDR1 is LNHNV and CDR2 is YYDKDF (reference sequence). The CDR3 DNA sequence: TGTGCCACCAGCAGAGATTTCCCGGGACAGGGAGTAGGAGCCAAAAACATTCAGTACTTC. Residues: CATSRDFPGQGVGAKNIQYF.

This chain joins TRBV10-3 and TRBJ2-7; no definite D call. Germline V gene lookup returns CDR1 ENHRY and CDR2 SYGVKD. V lost 2 bases and J 3 bases, leaving 8 bases between the germline ends. The CDR3 has 13 amino acids. CDR3 amino acids: CAISESTIYEQYF. The CDR3 region has the DNA TGTGCCATCAGTGAGAGTACCATCTACGAGCAGTACTTC.

V is TRBV27 and J is TRBJ1-2, with 7 nucleotides matching TRBD1. V shed 5 bases and J 7 bases; nucleotides not matched to a gene: 16. Germline V gene lookup returns CDR1 MNHEY and CDR2 SMNVEV (reference sequence). The length of the CDR3 is 16 residues. CDR3 nucleotides: TGTGCCAGCAGTCCTTCTCGGGACAGAGTTAGTCGTGGCTACACCTTC. Its protein is CASSPSRDRVSRGYTF.

The chain is built from TRBV3-1 (or the pseudogene TRBV3-2) and TRBJ2-5; 10 bases are a match to TRBD1. J was trimmed by 5 bases and V by 4 bases; bases with no gene match: 7. CDR3 length: 15 residues. Looked up from germline, CDR1 is LGHDT and CDR2 is YNNKEL (reference sequence). CDR3 coding DNA: TGTGCCAGCAGCCGAGGGACAGGGGTAGAGGAGACCCAGTACTTC. Amino acid sequence: CASSRGTGVEETQYF.

This chain uses TRBV10-3 with TRBJ1-2; weak D call: TRBD1 (5 bases). V dropped 3 bases and J dropped 8 bases, with 25 bases sitting between them. This CDR3 has 17 amino acids. Germline loops: CDR1 ENHRY, CDR2 SYGVKD. CDR3 region: CAISDLIFGQGSFGYTF. Here the CDR3 DNA reads TGTGCCATCAGTGACCTAATTTTTGGTCAGGGTAGTTTCGGCTACACCTTC.

J is TRBJ1-5 and V is TRBV6-5; 10 nucleotides match TRBD1. The CDR3 loop spans 14 amino acids. Looked up from germline, CDR1 is MNHEY and CDR2 is SVGAGI. Trimming removed 6 bases from V and 6 bases from J; junction bases left unmatched: 5. This CDR3 is CASRAGTGVQPQHF. CDR3 DNA sequence: TGTGCCAGCAGGGCCGGGACAGGGGTTCAGCCCCAGCATTTT.

The rearrangement joins TRBV7-8 to TRBJ2-1; 7 bases are shared with TRBD1. The CDR3 is 16 residues long. Germline CDR1 SGHVS, CDR2 FQNEAQ. With 5 bases clipped from V and 6 bases from J, the junction kept 13 bases outside the gene matches. Written as DNA, the CDR3 is TGTGCCAGCAGCGTAAAACTTCGACAGGGAAGCAATGAGCAGTTCTTC. This encodes CASSVKLRQGSNEQFF.

The chain joins TRBV7-2 to TRBJ1-3, with D uncertain. The V gene lost 0 bases and the J gene lost 0 bases, with 0 bases spanning the gap. The CDR3 has 13 amino acids. Germline V gene data show CDR1 as SGHTA and CDR2 as FQGNSA. CDR3: CASSLASGNTIYF. CDR3 sequence (DNA): TGTGCCAGCAGCTTAGCCTCTGGAAACACCATATATTTT.

The J gene is TRBJ2-1, the V gene TRBV30; D is unclear. This CDR3 is built from 15 residues. In germline, CDR1 is GTSNPN, CDR2 SVGIG (reference sequence). V lost 1 base and J lost 0, with 10 bases in between. CDR3 sequence reads: CAWSDGSSSYNEQFF. CDR3 bases: TGTGCCTGGAGTGATGGTAGCAGCTCCTACAATGAGCAGTTCTTC.

The V gene is TRBV4-1, the J gene TRBJ1-2, with D tentatively TRBD1 (6 bases). Trimming removed 1 base at V and 2 bases at J, with 17 bases between. The CDR3 loop spans 17 amino acids. Germline loops: CDR1 MGHRA, CDR2 YSYEKL. In DNA, the CDR3 is TGCGCCAGCAGCCAAGTCGGCAGGACAGAGAAAAACTATGGCTACACCTTC. This translates into CASSQVGRTEKNYGYTF.

The V gene is TRBV5-1, the J gene TRBJ2-2, with D possibly called TRBD1 or TRBD2 (5 bases each). The V gene lost 1 base and the J gene lost 6 bases, with 19 bases spanning the gap. CDR1 is SGHRS, CDR2 YFSETQ, per germline. The CDR3 sequence is 17 residues long. The CDR3 DNA is TGCGCCAGCAGCTTGTGGTTTGCAGGGTTGAGGGCCGGGGAGCTGTTTTTT. This translates into CASSLWFAGLRAGELFF.

This clone was observed a few times. Other nucleotide sequences from this sample produce the same CDR3. This chain joins TRBV7-9 and TRBJ1-4, with a tentative D call TRBD1 (5 bases). Trimming shortened V by 0 bases and J by 4 bases, and 9 bases separated the two germline ends. The CDR3 extends over 15 amino acids. CDR1 and CDR2 from the germline V gene are SEHNR and FQNEAQ (reference sequence). CDR3 amino acids: CASSLARDSNEKLFF. CDR3 bases: TGTGCCAGCAGCTTAGCGCGCGACAGTAATGAAAAACTGTTTTTT.

The V gene is TRBV5-6, the J gene TRBJ1-5; possibly TRBD1 for D (5 bases). The CDR3 loop spans 15 amino acids. V lost 4 bases and J 6 bases, leaving 17 bases between the germline ends. Germline values: CDR1 SGHDT, CDR2 YYEEEE. The CDR3 loop reads CASSMGPQNVQPQHF. The DNA of the CDR3 is TGTGCCAGCAGCATGGGGCCCCAGAACGTTCAGCCCCAGCATTTT.

The chain couples TRBV7-3 to TRBJ1-2; a weak D match, TRBD1 (5 bases). V was clipped by 3 bases and J by 7 bases, with 12 bases between them. The CDR3 runs 13 residues. CDR1 is SGHTA and CDR2 is FQGTGA in the germline V gene. In DNA, the CDR3 is TGTGCCAGCAGCTTTAGTTCAGGGCTTGGCTACACCTTC. Amino acid sequence: CASSFSSGLGYTF.

This clone was seen once. V and J are TRBV5-6 and TRBJ1-1; D may be TRBD1 (5 bases). Germline CDR1 reads SGHDT; CDR2 reads YYEEEE. Trimming removed 3 bases at V and 1 base at J, with 16 bases between. The CDR3 consists of 16 residues. CDR3 loop: CASSYPGGVGNTEAFF. The CDR3 DNA is TGTGCCAGCAGCTACCCTGGGGGGGTGGGGAACACTGAAGCTTTCTTT.

A single count supports this clone. The chain joins TRBV5-8 to TRBJ1-2; unclear D gene. The CDR3 is 16 residues long. In germline, CDR1 is SGHTS, CDR2 YDEGEE. The germline V and J ends were trimmed by 0 bases and 4 bases, with 16 bases remaining between them. The chain's CDR3 is CASSLGGYSSFYGYTF. DNA of the CDR3: TGTGCCAGCAGCTTGGGAGGGTACAGTTCATTCTATGGCTACACCTTC.

The V gene is TRBV5-1, the J gene TRBJ1-2, with D unresolved. The germline V and J ends were trimmed by 3 bases and 7 bases, with 16 bases remaining between them. The CDR3 has 14 amino acids. Germline values: CDR1 SGHRS, CDR2 YFSETQ. The CDR3, as DNA: TGCGCCAGCAGCTCCTCGGGAGGGCCTCTTGGCTACACCTTC. It specifies CASSSSGGPLGYTF.

This rearrangement joins TRBV5-1 to TRBJ2-3; TRBD1 matches 7 bases. Looked up from germline, CDR1 is SGHRS and CDR2 is YFSETQ. The CDR3 is 14 residues long. V was clipped by 4 bases and J by 6 bases; unmatched bases: 8. The CDR3 sequence is CASSRRQGEDTQYF. CDR3 coding DNA: TGCGCCAGCAGCCGACGACAGGGAGAGGATACGCAGTATTTT.

This chain links TRBV27 with TRBJ1-1; 7 positions agree with TRBD1. The CDR3 consists of 14 residues. Germline V gene lookup returns CDR1 MNHEY and CDR2 SMNVEV (reference sequence). J lost 4 bases, V lost 3 bases, and 5 bases had no gene match. Here the CDR3 DNA reads TGTGCCAGCAGTTTCGCAGGGGGAACCACTGAAGCTTTCTTT. Protein product: CASSFAGGTTEAFF.

V gene TRBV5-1 combines with J gene TRBJ2-3; D gene unclear. Per germline, CDR1 SGHRS and CDR2 YFSETQ. The CDR3 totals 14 residues. Between the trimmed V and J ends, which lost 2 bases and 0 bases, there was a span of 7 bases. CDR3 sequence reads: CASSFSDSTDTQYF. The CDR3 DNA follows: TGCGCCAGCAGCTTTTCGGACAGCACAGATACGCAGTATTTT. Using reference TRBV5-1 and TRBJ2-3 for the parts outside the CDR3, the full variable domain is KAGVTQTPRYLIKTRGQQVTLSCSPISGHRSVSWYQQTPGQGLQFLFEYFSETQRNKGNFPGRFSGRQFSNSRSEMNVSTLELGDSALYLCASSFSDSTDTQYFGPGTRLTVL.

The chain recombines TRBV4-2 with TRBJ1-2; no clear D gene. The CDR3 length is 11 residues. CDR1 and CDR2 from the germline V gene are LGHNA and YNFKEQ. The V end lost 5 bases, the J end lost 8 bases, and 9 bases lay between the germline ends. CDR3: CASSSGVGYTF. In DNA, the CDR3 is TGTGCCAGCAGCTCCGGGGTGGGCTACACCTTC.

For the CDR3, the DNA is TGTGCCAGCTCACCAACCTTATCAGGGGACACTGAAGCTTTCTTT. Residues: CASSPTLSGDTEAFF. This chain joins TRBV18 and TRBJ1-1; D is perhaps TRBD1 (6 bases). Germline V CDR1 and CDR2: KGHSH, LQKENI. The CDR3 consists of 15 residues. Between the trimmed V and J ends, which lost 2 bases and 3 bases, there was a span of 13 bases.

The chain employs TRBV6-4 and TRBJ2-2; no firm D call. Deletions cut 6 bases from V and 1 base from J, with 12 bases between. CDR3 size: 15 residues. Per the germline V gene, CDR1 is MRHNA and CDR2 is SNTAGT. The CDR3 reads CASSRDLVNTGELFF. The CDR3 DNA reads as TGTGCCAGCAGCCGAGACCTAGTGAACACCGGGGAGCTGTTTTTT.